The 26 T cell receptor beta chains presented below share a single source sample, sequenced in a study of cytomegalovirus exposure and HLA in healthy donors. Primers: 60 Vbeta forward and 13 Jbeta reverse. The repertoire was sequenced with immunoSEQ multiplex PCR; TCRdb's copy has only in-frame clones and lacks some. The table shows 100,000 or so clones, with about three quarters occurring only once. Source material: PBMCs. These receptors were obtained from a man aged 25 to 45 in good health and CMV-seropositive.

The chain uses TRBV5-5 and TRBJ1-6; D not certain. Germline values: CDR1 SGHKS, CDR2 YYEKEE (reference sequence). Between the trimmed V and J ends, which lost 1 base and 5 bases, there was a span of 10 bases. This CDR3 is built from 15 residues. The CDR3 here is CASSLITPDNSPLHF. The CDR3 DNA reads as TGTGCCAGCAGCTTGATAACACCCGATAATTCACCCCTCCACTTT. Full variable domain (rest looked up from reference TRBV5-5 and TRBJ1-6): DAGVTQSPTHLIKTRGQQVTLRCSPISGHKSVSWYQQVLGQGPQFIFQYYEKEERGRGNFPDRFSARQFPNYSSELNVNALLLGDSALYLCASSLITPDNSPLHFGNGTRLTVT.

The chain couples TRBV2 to TRBJ2-1, with 7 bases aligning to TRBD1. The CDR3 covers 15 residues. Trimming at V came to 6 bases and at J to 6 bases, leaving 11 bases not matched to a gene. The germline V gene has CDR1 SNHLY and CDR2 FYNNEI. Written as DNA, the CDR3 is TGTGCCAGCAGAATGACAGGGTCCCGGGGCAATGAGCAGTTCTTC. It yields the protein CASRMTGSRGNEQFF.

The chain is built from TRBV6-6 and TRBJ2-5; 8 nucleotides match TRBD2. The trim removed 2 bases at V and 1 base at J, leaving 3 bases unmatched. The CDR3 is 15 residues long. Germline V gene lookup returns CDR1 MNHNY and CDR2 SVGAGI (reference sequence). In nucleotides, the CDR3 is TGTGCCAGCAGTTACAAGCGGGGGCCCCAAGAGACCCAGTACTTC. Translation gives CASSYKRGPQETQYF.

The CDR3, as DNA: TGTGCCTGGACCTGGACAGGTCGATATGGCTACACCTTC. It is translated as CAWTWTGRYGYTF. The chain is built from TRBV30 and TRBJ1-2; 7 bases match TRBD1. With V trimmed by 4 bases and J by 5 bases, 7 bases remained unmatched. The CDR3 contains 13 residues. Germline CDR1 and CDR2: GTSNPN and SVGIG (reference sequence).

The rearrangement uses TRBV9 and TRBJ2-3; 8 bases are a match to TRBD2. Germline trimming cut 3 bases from V and 0 bases from J; bases unmatched to any gene: 0. CDR1 is SGDLS, CDR2 YYNGEE, per germline. This CDR3 spans 14 amino acids. CDR3 loop: CASSASGSTDTQYF. The CDR3 DNA reads as TGTGCCAGCAGCGCTAGCGGGAGCACAGATACGCAGTATTTT. The whole variable domain, remainder taken from reference TRBV9 and TRBJ2-3, is DSGVTQTPKHLITATGQRVTLRCSPRSGDLSVYWYQQSLDQGLQFLIQYYNGEERAKGNILERFSAQQFPDLHSELNLSSLELGDSALYFCASSASGSTDTQYFGPGTRLTVL.

The rearrangement uses TRBV4-1 and TRBJ2-7, with 11 bases lining up with TRBD2. The CDR3 totals 16 residues. The germline V gene has CDR1 MGHRA and CDR2 YSYEKL. With V trimmed by 4 bases and J by 0 bases, 5 bases remained unmatched. This chain's CDR3 is CASSLSGGAPSYEQYF. CDR3 nucleotide sequence: TGCGCCAGCAGCCTTAGCGGGGGGGCCCCCTCCTACGAGCAGTACTTC.

The chain joins TRBV30 to TRBJ2-5; 10 positions agree with TRBD1. From germline, CDR1 is GTSNPN and CDR2 SVGIG (reference sequence). This CDR3 region has 13 residues. The ends lost 3 bases at V and 7 bases at J; junction bases unmatched: 5. CDR3 DNA sequence: TGTGCCTGGAGCGGACAGGGGGACGGGACCCAGTACTTC. Translation: CAWSGQGDGTQYF.

This clone was found a few times. The J gene is TRBJ1-6, the V gene TRBV25-1; D is unresolved. Germline loops: CDR1 MGHDK, CDR2 SYGVNS. The CDR3 sequence is 14 residues long. The V gene lost 6 bases and the J gene lost 0 bases, with 6 bases spanning the gap. The CDR3 here is CASRQSSYNSPLHF. The CDR3 nucleotides read TGTGCCAGCAGACAGAGCTCCTATAATTCACCCCTCCACTTT.

This chain links TRBV6-5 with TRBJ1-2; TRBD1 aligns across 7 bases. The germline V gene has CDR1 MNHEY and CDR2 SVGAGI. The V gene end was trimmed by 0 bases and the J gene end by 3 bases; junction bases not matched to a gene: 7. This CDR3 has 16 amino acids. CDR3: CASSYSGGGAHYGYTF. The CDR3 DNA follows: TGTGCCAGCAGTTACTCCGGAGGGGGCGCTCACTATGGCTACACCTTC.

The rearrangement links TRBV4-1 to TRBJ1-4, with D possibly being TRBD1 (5 bases). V was clipped by 4 bases and J by 0 bases, with 9 bases between them. This CDR3 is built from 15 residues. Germline V gives CDR1 MGHRA, CDR2 YSYEKL. The CDR3 bases are TGCGCCAGCAGCCCATGGGGGGCAACTAATGAAAAACTGTTTTTT. This sequence encodes CASSPWGATNEKLFF.

The chain couples TRBV6-5 to TRBJ2-2; the match to TRBD1 covers 7 bases. The germline gives CDR1 MNHEY, CDR2 SVGAGI. The CDR3 loop spans 15 amino acids. The trim removed 5 bases at V and 0 bases at J, leaving 3 bases unmatched. CDR3 region: CASSRGGPNTGELFF. For the CDR3, the DNA is TGTGCCAGCAGTAGAGGGGGCCCGAACACCGGGGAGCTGTTTTTT.

The J gene is TRBJ2-2, the V gene TRBV6-5; tentative D call: TRBD2 (6 bases). Germline V gene lookup returns CDR1 MNHEY and CDR2 SVGAGI. Trimming removed 2 bases at V and 4 bases at J, with 8 bases between. The CDR3 runs 14 residues. In DNA, the CDR3 is TGTGCCAGCAGTTACGGGGGGAGCACCGGGGAGCTGTTTTTT. Amino acids: CASSYGGSTGELFF.

The CDR3 coding sequence is TGCGCCAGCAGCCAAGATGGACGGGGAGGTAATGAAAAACTGTTTTTT. Its protein product is CASSQDGRGGNEKLFF. The genes are TRBV4-3 and TRBJ1-4; D is ambiguous. The V gene lost 0 bases and the J gene lost 4 bases, with 12 bases spanning the gap. The CDR3 consists of 16 residues. Germline CDR1 LGHNA, CDR2 YSLEER.

The V gene is TRBV19, the J gene TRBJ1-1; D is possibly TRBD1 (5 bases). The CDR3 is 15 residues long. Trimming left V 7 bases short and J 4 bases short, with 19 bases between. The V gene's germline CDR1 is LNHDA and CDR2 SQIVND (reference sequence). CDR3 sequence reads: CASTNTPGHGTEAFF. The CDR3 region has the DNA TGTGCCAGTACTAATACCCCAGGGCATGGCACTGAAGCTTTCTTT.

The chain joins TRBV18 to TRBJ1-5; unclear D gene. V gave up 1 base and J gave up 7 bases, with 11 bases separating them. This CDR3 has 14 amino acids. Germline lookup yields CDR1 KGHSH and CDR2 LQKENI. The CDR3 sequence: CASSPLEGRQPQHF. In DNA, the CDR3 is TGTGCCAGCTCACCACTCGAGGGCAGACAGCCCCAGCATTTT.

The chain has TRBV7-9 and TRBJ2-7; TRBD1 matches at 8 bases. This CDR3 region has 16 residues. Germline lookup yields CDR1 SEHNR and CDR2 FQNEAQ (reference sequence). V shed 5 bases and J 0 bases; nucleotides not matched to a gene: 9. CDR3: CASSTLGQGSSYEQYF. The CDR3 DNA is TGTGCCAGCAGCACCCTTGGACAGGGAAGCTCCTACGAGCAGTACTTC.

This chain links TRBV19 with TRBJ2-1; no clear D gene. Trimming removed 3 bases at V and 0 bases at J, with 9 bases between. The CDR3 is 15 residues long. From germline, CDR1 is LNHDA and CDR2 SQIVND (reference sequence). The DNA of the CDR3 is TGTGCCAGTAGTATCGAGATTAGCTCCTACAATGAGCAGTTCTTC. This codes for CASSIEISSYNEQFF.

The genes are TRBV7-6 and TRBJ2-7; D is perhaps TRBD1 (5 bases). Germline V gene data show CDR1 as SGHVS and CDR2 as FNYEAQ. The CDR3 totals 16 residues. V gave up 5 bases and J gave up 4 bases, with 21 bases separating them. The DNA for the CDR3 is TGTGCCAGCAGCCCATCCACAGCTTTGGGGCTGTACGAGCAGTACTTC. Residues: CASSPSTALGLYEQYF.

This clone was counted between two and nine times. The gene calls are TRBV5-4 and TRBJ1-5; D is unresolved. Trimming stripped 0 bases from V and 5 bases from J, with 9 bases between. The CDR3 consists of 14 residues. CDR1 is SGHNT and CDR2 is YYREEE in the germline V gene (reference sequence). Here the CDR3 DNA reads TGTGCCAGCAGCTTGGGAGGGAACGATCAGCCCCAGCATTTT. Encoded protein: CASSLGGNDQPQHF.

The V call is TRBV25-1, the J call TRBJ2-5, with TRBD2 matching over 8 bases. The CDR3 runs 17 residues. CDR1 is MGHDK and CDR2 is SYGVNS in the germline V gene. After removal of 2 bases from V and 7 bases from J, the junction contained 15 bases not matched to a gene. CDR3 region: CASSEPGPGLGSGTQYF. The DNA for the CDR3 is TGTGCCAGCAGTGAACCTGGACCGGGACTAGGGAGTGGGACCCAGTACTTC.

This clone is medium-sized. The chain recombines TRBV4-1 with TRBJ1-1; a weak D match, TRBD1 (5 bases). V was cut by 8 bases and J by 0 bases, with 16 bases left in between. CDR3 length: 15 residues. CDR1 and CDR2 from the germline V gene are MGHRA and YSYEKL. In nucleotides, the CDR3 is TGCGCCAGCCTTCCAGGGCCGCTAATGAACACTGAAGCTTTCTTT. As protein: CASLPGPLMNTEAFF.

This chain connects TRBV7-9 to TRBJ1-1; D perhaps matches TRBD1 (5 bases). V lost 3 bases to trimming and J lost 4 bases, with 18 bases between them. Germline-derived CDR1 and CDR2 are SEHNR and FQNEAQ (reference sequence). The CDR3 runs 16 residues. As DNA, the CDR3 is TGTGCCAGCAGCTTGGCCGGGCGGGGCCGGGGCACTGAAGCTTTCTTT. Amino acids: CASSLAGRGRGTEAFF.

The gene calls are TRBV19 and TRBJ1-3; D gene ambiguous. Looked up from germline, CDR1 is LNHDA and CDR2 is SQIVND (reference sequence). The CDR3 sequence is 14 residues long. Trimming left V 5 bases short and J 0 bases short, with 8 bases between. The CDR3 is CASSPVHSGNTIYF. The CDR3 region has the DNA TGTGCCAGTAGTCCGGTTCACTCTGGAAACACCATATATTTT.

There are a few counts of this clone. The chain has TRBV28 and TRBJ1-2; D perhaps matches TRBD1 (6 bases). The germline V and J ends were trimmed by 6 bases and 4 bases, with 12 bases remaining between them. Per germline, CDR1 MDHEN and CDR2 SYDVKM. The CDR3 runs to 13 residues. This CDR3 reads CASSQQGFYGYTF. CDR3 sequence (DNA): TGTGCCAGCAGCCAACAGGGTTTCTATGGCTACACCTTC.

Only one count was recorded for this clone. This sequence joins TRBV5-1 and TRBJ2-7, with D perhaps TRBD2 (6 bases). Germline CDR1 is SGHRS and CDR2 is YFSETQ. This CDR3 is 16 amino acids long. Trimming removed 7 bases from V and 5 bases from J, with 25 bases in between. CDR3 loop: CASQGTAGLLTDEQYF. The CDR3, as DNA: TGCGCCAGCCAAGGTACGGCGGGACTCCTAACCGACGAGCAGTACTTC.

The rearrangement links TRBV6-6 to TRBJ2-7, with D uncertain. Per germline, CDR1 MNHNY and CDR2 SVGAGI (reference sequence). V was cut by 6 bases and J by 0 bases, with 6 bases left in between. The CDR3 covers 12 residues. The CDR3 region is CASRPVSYEQYF. The CDR3 DNA reads TGTGCCAGCAGGCCGGTCTCCTACGAGCAGTACTTC.